The T cell receptor beta chain described here comes from a study of blood T cell repertoires in COVID-19. Study context: Samples representing acute and convalescent COVID-19 were sourced from the United States, Italy and Spain. Sources were T cells, B-cell-depleted T cells, or PBMCs; the material itself was cDNA or gDNA.

Clones were sequenced by immunoSEQ multiplex PCR, and TCRdb holds only the in-frame ones, with some missing. The sample records under 300,000 clones, approximately 85% being singletons. Trimming removed 4 bases at V and 10 bases at J, with 8 bases between. The CDR3 has 12 residues. Germline V gene lookup returns CDR1 MNHEY and CDR2 SMNVEV (reference sequence). Participants' reported clinical history set cohort assignment. The study counted Cohort 3 donors as recovered given two negative PCRs, clearance, or symptom resolution. This chain links TRBV27 with TRBJ1-6; D is undetermined. Material: PBMCs or T cells enriched from blood (not recorded which). This sequence was found in a woman aged 45-65 years who had recovered from COVID-19. CDR3 residues: CASSYGGSPLHF. The CDR3 DNA follows: TGTGCCAGCAGTTATGGCGGATCACCCCTCCACTTT.